The present TCR beta chain was sequenced within a study of cytomegalovirus exposure and HLA in healthy donors. Germline V gene lookup returns CDR1 SNHLY and CDR2 FYNNEI. CDR3 size: 12 residues. V lost 4 bases and J 4 bases, leaving 8 bases between the germline ends. The PCR used 60 Vbeta and 13 Jbeta primers. The method was immunoSEQ multiplex PCR; TCRdb's version includes in-frame clones alone and lacks a portion of them. The sample records roughly 100,000 clones, approximately 82% being singletons. The specimen sequenced was PBMCs. The chain has TRBV2 and TRBJ2-7, with D possibly being TRBD2 (5 bases). The TCR originated in a man aged 35 to 55 in good health and CMV-seronegative. CDR3 protein: CASSGPGYEQYF. Here the CDR3 DNA reads TGTGCCAGCAGTGGCCCGGGGTACGAGCAGTACTTC. The variable domain in full, completed from reference TRBV2 and TRBJ2-7, reads EPEVTQTPSHQVTQMGQEVILRCVPISNHLYFYWYRQILGQKVEFLVSFYNNEISEKSEIFDDQFSVERPDGSNFTLKIRSTKLEDSAMYFCASSGPGYEQYFGPGTRLTVT.